Listed here are 31 T cell receptor beta chains from one sample, sequenced in a study of CD4+ T cells in melanoma. Profiled with immunoSEQ multiplex PCR; TCRdb holds only in-frame clones, not every one. The sample consists of more than 9,500 clones, approximately 72% of them appearing once. The sample comprised tumor tissue. The receptors shown here come from a human donor with melanoma.

This clone came up a few times. The chain has TRBV2 and TRBJ2-3, with D maybe TRBD1 (5 bases). This CDR3 region has 14 residues. Trimming pared 7 bases from V and 2 bases from J, leaving 13 bases between. CDR1 is SNHLY, CDR2 FYNNEI, per germline. The CDR3 sequence is CASKGRLLTDTQYF. CDR3 DNA: TGTGCCAGCAAGGGGCGGCTTCTCACAGATACGCAGTATTTT.

This clone came up once. The chain couples TRBV14 to TRBJ1-1; D perhaps matches TRBD1 (6 bases). V was cut by 4 bases and J by 2 bases, with 14 bases left in between. The CDR3 is 15 residues long. Germline lookup yields CDR1 SGHDN and CDR2 FVKESK. CDR3 in DNA: TGTGCCAGCAGCCCGAAGAGGGGGGTCAACACTGAAGCTTTCTTT. As protein: CASSPKRGVNTEAFF. Based on the CDR3 plus reference TRBV14 and TRBJ1-1, the full variable domain is EAGVTQFPSHSVIEKGQTVTLRCDPISGHDNLYWYRRVMGKEIKFLLHFVKESKQDESGMPNNRFLAERTGGTYSTLKVQPAELEDSGVYFCASSPKRGVNTEAFFGQGTRLTVV.

The rearrangement uses TRBV5-1 and TRBJ2-7; 7 bases are a match to TRBD2. CDR1 and CDR2 from the germline V gene are SGHRS and YFSETQ. Trimming took 0 bases from V and 3 from J; bases not matched to a gene: 0. The CDR3 has 13 residues. Written as DNA, the CDR3 is TGCGCCAGCAGCTTGGCTAGCGGCTACGAGCAGTACTTC. Translation gives CASSLASGYEQYF.

The chain carries TRBV5-1 and TRBJ2-3, with D perhaps TRBD1 (7 bases). Germline V gene data show CDR1 as SGHRS and CDR2 as YFSETQ. The CDR3 consists of 15 residues. Trimming pared 4 bases from V and 4 bases from J, leaving 16 bases between. DNA for the CDR3: TGCGCCAGCAGCCAAGGAGGGCAGGGGGCAGATACGCAGTATTTT. It encodes CASSQGGQGADTQYF.

The V gene is TRBV5-8, the J gene TRBJ2-3; 9 bases line up with TRBD1. The V gene's germline CDR1 is SGHTS and CDR2 YDEGEE. The CDR3 has 16 residues. The J segment lost 3 bases and the V segment lost 4 bases, leaving 9 bases of the junction unmatched. This CDR3 reads CASSKGQGSFTDTQYF. The CDR3 DNA follows: TGTGCCAGCAGCAAGGGACAGGGAAGTTTTACAGATACGCAGTATTTT.

The chain recombines TRBV7-8 with TRBJ2-5; TRBD2 matches at 11 bases. Trimming at V came to 1 base and at J to 2 bases, leaving 3 bases not matched to a gene. Per germline, CDR1 SGHVS and CDR2 FQNEAQ. This CDR3 is built from 16 residues. Here the CDR3 reads CASSLVWTSGQETQYF. The CDR3 coding sequence is TGTGCCAGCAGCTTAGTGTGGACTAGCGGGCAAGAGACCCAGTACTTC.

The V gene is TRBV11-2, the J gene TRBJ2-2, with a possible D match to TRBD1 (6 bases). Germline loops: CDR1 SGHAT, CDR2 FQNNGV. The V end lost 6 bases, the J end lost 5 bases, and 22 bases lay between the germline ends. This CDR3 is built from 17 residues. The CDR3 spells CASSWIKQGRGTGELFF. The CDR3 coding sequence is TGTGCCAGCAGTTGGATCAAACAGGGTCGTGGGACCGGGGAGCTGTTTTTT.

By its share, this clone is medium-sized. This chain links TRBV6-1 with TRBJ1-2; 12 bases map to TRBD1. This CDR3 spans 15 amino acids. The germline gives CDR1 MNHNS, CDR2 SASEGT. Here the CDR3 DNA reads TGTGCTGCGGAGGGACAGGGGGCTGGAAGCTATGGCTACACCTTC. Its protein is CAAEGQGAGSYGYTF.

V gene TRBV19 combines with J gene TRBJ1-6, with a weak D call TRBD1 (5 bases). From germline, CDR1 is LNHDA and CDR2 SQIVND (reference sequence). V was clipped by 5 bases and J by 9 bases, with 14 bases between them. CDR3 length: 14 amino acids. This CDR3 reads CASSAQGLASPLHF. In nucleotides, the CDR3 is TGTGCCAGTAGTGCGCAGGGACTGGCTTCACCCCTCCACTTT.

V gene TRBV6-5 combines with J gene TRBJ1-4, with 8 bases fitting TRBD1. This CDR3 spans 15 amino acids. Germline CDR1 reads MNHEY; CDR2 reads SVGAGI. V shed 2 bases, J shed 7 bases, and the junction held 6 bases outside the gene matches. The CDR3 coding sequence is TGTGCCAGCAGTTACAGGGGGACAGGAGCTGAAAAACTGTTTTTT. Translation: CASSYRGTGAEKLFF.

In nucleotides, the CDR3 is TGTGCCAGCAGTTTATACGCAGGAGTCACAGATACGCAGTATTTT. It yields the protein CASSLYAGVTDTQYF. This chain links TRBV27 with TRBJ2-3; no reliable D call. The CDR3 spans 15 residues. Looked up from germline, CDR1 is MNHEY and CDR2 is SMNVEV (reference sequence). Trimming took off 1 base at V and 2 bases at J, with 10 bases between the two ends.

The J gene is TRBJ2-7, the V gene TRBV5-2; the DNA was not used to check the table's D call, TRBD2. TRBV5-2 corresponds to a pseudogene. The CDR3 length is 17 residues. The CDR3, as DNA: TGTGCCAGCAGCCAGGACCCCGTGGGGGGGGCGTCTTACGAGCAGTACTTC. This translates into CASSQDPVGGASYEQYF.

V gene TRBV4-1 combines with J gene TRBJ1-4; 7 bases are a match to TRBD1. Germline V gene data show CDR1 as MGHRA and CDR2 as YSYEKL. The CDR3 runs to 19 residues. Unmatched junction bases numbered 19, after V lost 4 bases and J lost 5 bases. CDR3 DNA: TGCGCCAGCAGCCTCGCGGGAGGCAGGGGGAGAAGTTCCAATGAAAAACTGTTTTTT. Amino acid sequence: CASSLAGGRGRSSNEKLFF.

V and J are TRBV7-8 and TRBJ2-7; TRBD2 matches at 7 bases. V lost 5 bases to trimming and J lost 0 bases; unmatched junction nucleotides: 7. The germline gives CDR1 SGHVS, CDR2 FQNEAQ. The CDR3 sequence is 15 residues long. DNA for the CDR3: TGTGCCAGCAGCCCGCCCCGGGGGGACTCCTACGAGCAGTACTTC. It translates to CASSPPRGDSYEQYF. The whole variable domain, remainder taken from reference TRBV7-8 and TRBJ2-7, is GAGVSQSPRYKVAKRGQDVALRCDPISGHVSLFWYQQALGQGPEFLTYFQNEAQLDKSGLPSDRFFAERPEGSVSTLKIQRTQQEDSAVYLCASSPPRGDSYEQYFGPGTRLTVT.

This clone was detected a few times. The CDR3 here is CASSPQRGGSYEQYF. CDR3 bases: TGTGCCAGCAGTCCCCAGCGGGGGGGTAGTTACGAGCAGTACTTC. The J gene is TRBJ2-7, the V gene TRBV2; 10 nucleotides match TRBD2. Germline CDR1 SNHLY, CDR2 FYNNEI. V dropped 5 bases and J dropped 4; count of bases not matched to a gene: 8. CDR3 length equals 15 residues. The whole variable domain, remainder taken from reference TRBV2 and TRBJ2-7, is EPEVTQTPSHQVTQMGQEVILRCVPISNHLYFYWYRQILGQKVEFLVSFYNNEISEKSEIFDDQFSVERPDGSNFTLKIRSTKLEDSAMYFCASSPQRGGSYEQYFGPGTRLTVT.

The chain is built from TRBV30 and TRBJ1-1, with 10 bases matching TRBD1. V trimming: 5 bases; J trimming: 2 bases; junction bases outside the gene matches: 2. This CDR3 has 13 amino acids. CDR1 is GTSNPN and CDR2 is SVGIG in the germline V gene (reference sequence). CDR3 bases: TGTGCCTGGGGGACAGGGGATAACACTGAAGCTTTCTTT. The encoded protein is CAWGTGDNTEAFF. The full variable domain, in which reference TRBV30 and TRBJ1-1 provide the parts outside the CDR3, is SQTIHQWPATLVQPVGSPLSLECTVEGTSNPNLYWYRQAAGRGLQLLFYSVGIGQISSEVPQNLSASRPQDRQFILSSKKLLLSDSGFYLCAWGTGDNTEAFFGQGTRLTVV.

The gene calls are TRBV4-1 and TRBJ1-4; D not resolved. Germline V gene sequence: CDR1 MGHRA, CDR2 YSYEKL. This CDR3 is built from 15 residues. V was shortened by 4 bases and J by 0 bases, with 9 bases between the two germline ends. CDR3 nucleotide sequence: TGCGCCAGCAGCCCACCCGGGTCAACTAATGAAAAACTGTTTTTT. This sequence encodes CASSPPGSTNEKLFF.

The chain couples TRBV5-1 to TRBJ1-1; D might be TRBD1 (5 bases). Germline lookup yields CDR1 SGHRS and CDR2 YFSETQ. The CDR3 length is 15 residues. V shed 5 bases and J shed 1 base, with 15 bases lying between them. CDR3 protein: CASRFSVGANTEAFF. CDR3 sequence (DNA): TGCGCCAGCAGGTTCTCGGTCGGGGCGAACACTGAAGCTTTCTTT.

This sequence joins TRBV9 and TRBJ2-7; TRBD1 or TRBD2 may be the D gene (5 bases each). CDR3 length equals 15 residues. V was shortened by 4 bases and J by 3 bases, with 17 bases between the two germline ends. Germline V lookup: CDR1 SGDLS, CDR2 YYNGEE. The CDR3 bases are TGTGCCAGCAGCTTGGGACCGGGGTTCGGCTACGAGCAGTACTTC. Its translation is CASSLGPGFGYEQYF.

The chain employs TRBV4-2 and TRBJ2-5; TRBD1 matches 7 bases. V dropped 1 base and J dropped 2; count of bases not matched to a gene: 7. Germline values: CDR1 LGHNA, CDR2 YNFKEQ. This CDR3 spans 16 amino acids. The chain's CDR3 is CASSQGRQGGQETQYF. The DNA for the CDR3 is TGTGCCAGCAGCCAAGGAAGACAGGGTGGGCAAGAGACCCAGTACTTC.

This rearrangement joins TRBV7-9 to TRBJ1-5, with D possibly being TRBD1 (5 bases). Germline-derived CDR1 and CDR2 are SEHNR and FQNEAQ (reference sequence). There are 13 residues in the CDR3. The V and J ends lost 3 bases and 5 bases respectively, with 8 bases between them. CDR3 coding DNA: TGTGCCAGCAGCTTGCAAGGGGATCAGCCCCAGCATTTT. Translating it yields CASSLQGDQPQHF.

The V and J genes are TRBV6-5 and TRBJ2-7, with 7 bases that match TRBD2. Trimming cost V 2 bases and J 1 base; bases outside gene matches: 2. CDR1 and CDR2 (germline): MNHEY, SVGAGI. The CDR3 has 14 amino acids. The CDR3 here is CASSYGGGSYEQYF. CDR3 sequence (DNA): TGTGCCAGCAGTTACGGGGGGGGTTCCTACGAGCAGTACTTC.

CDR3 nucleotides: TGTGCCAGCAGCTCAGGGGGCGCCTACAATGAGCAGTTCTTC. Amino acids: CASSSGGAYNEQFF. This chain links TRBV11-2 with TRBJ2-1, with TRBD1 matching over 8 bases. The CDR3 covers 14 residues. With V trimmed by 4 bases and J by 2 bases, 1 base remained unmatched. Germline values: CDR1 SGHAT, CDR2 FQNNGV.

The chain joins TRBV29-1 to TRBJ2-7, with TRBD1 matching over 8 bases. The CDR3 runs to 12 residues. Trimming removed 7 bases from V and 4 bases from J; junction bases left unmatched: 6. Germline CDR1 reads SQVTM; CDR2 reads ANQGSEA. CDR3 DNA: TGCAGCGCCGAGACAGGGGATTACGAGCAGTACTTC. This sequence encodes CSAETGDYEQYF.

The V gene is TRBV9, the J gene TRBJ2-3, with D possibly being TRBD1 or TRBD2 (6 bases each). V lost 4 bases and J lost 0, with 18 bases in between. Germline loops: CDR1 SGDLS, CDR2 YYNGEE. The CDR3 extends over 17 amino acids. CDR3 in amino acids: CASSFRQGGSSTDTQYF. DNA of the CDR3: TGTGCCAGCAGCTTCCGCCAAGGGGGGTCCAGCACAGATACGCAGTATTTT.

This chain uses TRBV5-1 with TRBJ2-7; 8 bases match TRBD1. Unmatched junction bases numbered 9, after V lost 0 bases and J lost 4 bases. This CDR3 region has 16 residues. The V gene's germline CDR1 is SGHRS and CDR2 YFSETQ. CDR3 sequence (DNA): TGCGCCAGCAGCTTGGCCGGACAGGGTGATGGGTACGAGCAGTACTTC. The encoded protein is CASSLAGQGDGYEQYF.

This clone is labeled medium-sized. The rearrangement joins TRBV7-3 to TRBJ2-2; TRBD1 matches at 7 bases. Unmatched junction bases numbered 1, after V lost 5 bases and J lost 4 bases. Germline CDR1 and CDR2: SGHTA and FQGTGA. The CDR3 extends over 13 amino acids. CDR3 nucleotide sequence: TGTGCCAGCAGCGACAGGGTCACCGGGGAGCTGTTTTTT. Residues: CASSDRVTGELFF. Drawing the rest from reference TRBV7-3 and TRBJ2-2, the complete variable domain is GAGVSQTPSNKVTEKGKYVELRCDPISGHTALYWYRQSLGQGPEFLIYFQGTGAADDSGLPNDRFFAVRPEGSVSTLKIQRTERGDSAVYLCASSDRVTGELFFGEGSRLTVL.

In its sample, this clone ranks as medium-sized. This chain connects TRBV5-3 to TRBJ1-5; weak D call: TRBD1 (5 bases). TRBV5-3 is known as an ORF, though its function is uncertain. This CDR3 is 14 amino acids long. Trimming shortened V by 6 bases and J by 9 bases, and 19 bases separated the two germline ends. The CDR3, as DNA: TGTGCCAGAACCGGGATACAGGTGAAGGCGCCCCAGCATTTT. Translated, it gives CARTGIQVKAPQHF.

The V gene is TRBV4-1, the J gene TRBJ2-3; 10 nucleotides match TRBD1. Per germline, CDR1 MGHRA and CDR2 YSYEKL. This CDR3 has 16 residues. The V gene end was trimmed by 4 bases and the J gene end by 3 bases; junction bases not matched to a gene: 7. In nucleotides, the CDR3 is TGCGCCAGCAGCCCTGATAGGGGACAGGGGACAGATACGCAGTATTTT. Amino acid sequence: CASSPDRGQGTDTQYF.

This clone counts as medium-sized. CDR3 nucleotides: TGTGCCAGCAGCGTGGGGGGCAGATCGGAGCAGTACTTC. Protein sequence: CASSVGGRSEQYF. This rearrangement joins TRBV5-4 to TRBJ2-7; TRBD1 or TRBD2 may be the D gene (6 bases each). Trimming took 4 bases from V and 7 from J, leaving 15 bases between them. The germline V gene has CDR1 SGHNT and CDR2 YYREEE (reference sequence). The CDR3 covers 13 residues. The variable domain in full, with the rest retrieved from reference TRBV5-4 and TRBJ2-7, is ETGVTQSPTHLIKTRGQQVTLRCSSQSGHNTVSWYQQALGQGPQFIFQYYREEENGRGNFPPRFSGLQFPNYSSELNVNALELDDSALYLCASSVGGRSEQYFGPGTRLTVT.

This chain connects TRBV12-5 to TRBJ1-5, with 7 bases lining up with TRBD1. Germline V gene data show CDR1 as LGHNT and CDR2 as FRNRAP. The CDR3 is made up of 15 amino acids. J was trimmed by 5 bases and V by 7 bases; bases with no gene match: 11. DNA of the CDR3: TGTGCTAGTGATGGCCAAGGAGGGGGCGATCAGCCCCAGCATTTT. Residues: CASDGQGGGDQPQHF.